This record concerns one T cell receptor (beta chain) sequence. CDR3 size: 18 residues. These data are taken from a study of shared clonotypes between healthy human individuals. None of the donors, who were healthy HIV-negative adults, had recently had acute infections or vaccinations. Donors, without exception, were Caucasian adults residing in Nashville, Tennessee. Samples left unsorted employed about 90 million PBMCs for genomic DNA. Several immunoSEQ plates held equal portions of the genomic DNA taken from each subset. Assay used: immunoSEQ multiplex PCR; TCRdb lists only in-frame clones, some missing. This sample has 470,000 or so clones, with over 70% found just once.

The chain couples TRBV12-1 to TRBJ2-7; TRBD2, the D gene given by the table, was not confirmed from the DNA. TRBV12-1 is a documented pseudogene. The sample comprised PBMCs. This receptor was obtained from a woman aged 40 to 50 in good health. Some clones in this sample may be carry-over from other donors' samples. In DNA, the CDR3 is TGTGCCAGCAGCTTTAAGCCTCGGTGCGGGCTAAACACCTACGAGCAGTACTTC. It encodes CASSFKPRCGLNTYEQYF.